These 32 T cell receptor beta chains were all obtained from the same sample, sequenced in a study of cytomegalovirus exposure and HLA in healthy donors. Vbeta (60) and Jbeta (13) primers were used in the PCR. Sequenced by immunoSEQ multiplex PCR; TCRdb stores in-frame clones only, minus some. The sample shows more than 95,000 clones, 65% to 75% of them seen only once. Sequencing input: PBMCs. The origin of the receptors is a man aged 35-49 years in good health and CMV-seropositive.

The V gene is TRBV5-1, the J gene TRBJ2-5, with 8 nucleotides matching TRBD2. Trimming at V came to 4 bases and at J to 2 bases, leaving 7 bases not matched to a gene. Germline CDR1 reads SGHRS; CDR2 reads YFSETQ. The CDR3 length is 15 residues. In DNA, the CDR3 is TGCGCCAGCAGCCCCTCTCCGGGGGGGCAAGAGACCCAGTACTTC. It is translated as CASSPSPGGQETQYF.

The CDR3 spells CASMASNQPQHF. Here the CDR3 DNA reads TGTGCCAGCATGGCTAGCAATCAGCCCCAGCATTTT. The V call is TRBV6-6, the J call TRBJ1-5; D is undetermined. The CDR3 has 12 residues. The germline V and J ends were trimmed by 7 bases and 0 bases, with 4 bases remaining between them. The germline V gene encodes CDR1 MNHNY and CDR2 SVGAGI (reference sequence).

This chain joins TRBV14 and TRBJ1-4, with 7 positions matching TRBD1. CDR1 and CDR2 from the germline V gene are SGHDN and FVKESK. CDR3 length: 15 residues. Trimming took 0 bases from V and 8 from J; bases not matched to a gene: 6. CDR3 region: CASSQETGRWEKLFF. For the CDR3, the DNA is TGTGCCAGCAGCCAAGAGACAGGGAGGTGGGAAAAACTGTTTTTT.

This clone was found a few times. This chain links TRBV6-5 with TRBJ1-2; D possibly corresponds to TRBD1 (6 bases). Trimming shortened V by 5 bases and J by 7 bases, and 17 bases separated the two germline ends. The CDR3 is made up of 14 amino acids. Germline CDR1 and CDR2: MNHEY and SVGAGI. CDR3 region: CASSGLGGASGYTF. CDR3 nucleotide sequence: TGTGCCAGCAGTGGCCTTGGGGGGGCGAGTGGCTACACCTTC.

The chain couples TRBV11-2 to TRBJ2-5, with TRBD2 identical over 9 bases. V was pared by 5 bases and J by 4 bases, with 2 bases of the junction left unmatched. The germline V gene encodes CDR1 SGHAT and CDR2 FQNNGV. This CDR3 spans 13 amino acids. This chain's CDR3 is CASSVTSGETQYF. Written as DNA, the CDR3 is TGTGCCAGCAGCGTGACTAGCGGAGAGACCCAGTACTTC. Combining the CDR3 with reference TRBV11-2 and TRBJ2-5 gives the whole variable domain EAGVAQSPRYKIIEKRQSVAFWCNPISGHATLYWYQQILGQGPKLLIQFQNNGVVDDSQLPKDRFSAERLKGVDSTLKIQPAKLEDSAVYLCASSVTSGETQYFGPGTRLLVL.

This clone showed up just once. This chain connects TRBV6-1 to TRBJ1-1, with D possibly matching TRBD1 (6 bases). Per the germline V gene, CDR1 is MNHNS and CDR2 is SASEGT. V lost 4 bases and J lost 1, with 22 bases in between. This CDR3 spans 18 amino acids. CDR3 protein: CASSVLGGAGEKNTEAFF. DNA for the CDR3: TGTGCCAGCAGTGTCTTAGGGGGGGCAGGTGAGAAGAACACTGAAGCTTTCTTT.

This clone was seen more than once but under ten times. The rearrangement uses TRBV5-1 and TRBJ1-4; 8 bases agree with TRBD1. The CDR3 contains 15 residues. Germline trimming cut 0 bases from V and 7 bases from J; bases unmatched to any gene: 5. Germline lookup yields CDR1 SGHRS and CDR2 YFSETQ. CDR3 DNA sequence: TGCGCCAGCAGCTTGGAGGGACAGGAAACTGAAAAACTGTTTTTT. Amino acids: CASSLEGQETEKLFF.

V gene TRBV19 combines with J gene TRBJ1-2; 9 bases align to TRBD1. Germline-derived CDR1 and CDR2 are LNHDA and SQIVND (reference sequence). V lost 4 bases and J lost 2; bases outside the gene matches: 11. This CDR3 region has 17 residues. The CDR3 here is CASSSPTRDRDNYGYTF. The CDR3 DNA reads TGTGCCAGTAGTAGCCCTACTAGGGACAGGGACAACTATGGCTACACCTTC.

The chain carries TRBV6-1 and TRBJ1-5; weak D call: TRBD1 (6 bases). Germline CDR1 and CDR2: MNHNS and SASEGT. Trimming stripped 8 bases from V and 6 bases from J, with 17 bases between. The CDR3 consists of 14 residues. As DNA, the CDR3 is TGTGCCAGCGAAGATGGACAGACCGTTCAGCCCCAGCATTTT. Its translation: CASEDGQTVQPQHF.

The rearrangement links TRBV28 to TRBJ2-1; 11 bases line up with TRBD2. Germline V gene lookup returns CDR1 MDHEN and CDR2 SYDVKM. The V gene end was trimmed by 3 bases and the J gene end by 6 bases; junction bases not matched to a gene: 7. This CDR3 is 16 amino acids long. The CDR3 DNA reads TGTGCCAGCAGTTTGGCACTAGCGGGAGTAAGCAATGAGCAGTTCTTC. It encodes CASSLALAGVSNEQFF. Together with reference TRBV28 and TRBJ2-1, the CDR3 gives the full variable domain: DVKVTQSSRYLVKRTGEKVFLECVQDMDHENMFWYRQDPGLGLRLIYFSYDVKMKEKGDIPEGYSVSREKKERFSLILESASTNQTSMYLCASSLALAGVSNEQFFGPGTRLTVL.

The chain has TRBV7-9 and TRBJ2-7; D call uncertain. CDR3 length equals 13 residues. Trimming stripped 4 bases from V and 6 bases from J, with 13 bases between. Germline-derived CDR1 and CDR2 are SEHNR and FQNEAQ (reference sequence). DNA of the CDR3: TGTGCCAGCAGCTCCCCTCATTCGGTCGAGCAGTACTTC. Translation: CASSSPHSVEQYF. The complete variable domain, with remaining parts taken from reference TRBV7-9 and TRBJ2-7, reads DTGVSQNPRHKITKRGQNVTFRCDPISEHNRLYWYRQTLGQGPEFLTYFQNEAQLEKSRLLSDRFSAERPKGSFSTLEIQRTEQGDSAMYLCASSSPHSVEQYFGPGTRLTVT.

The J gene is TRBJ2-7, the V gene TRBV5-1; 8 bases are shared with TRBD1. Germline V lookup: CDR1 SGHRS, CDR2 YFSETQ. This CDR3 comprises 15 residues. J gave up 6 bases and V 4 bases, and 12 bases lay outside the gene matches. The CDR3 coding sequence is TGCGCCAGCAGCCCCCTGTGGCAGGGGGCAACCGAGCAGTACTTC. Protein product: CASSPLWQGATEQYF.

A few counts support this clone. V usage is TRBV19 and J usage is TRBJ1-1; D is possibly TRBD1 (5 bases). The CDR3 totals 14 residues. V was clipped by 7 bases and J by 0 bases, with 12 bases between them. CDR1 LNHDA and CDR2 SQIVND come from the germline V gene (reference sequence). This CDR3 reads CASTEQDMNTEAFF. As DNA, the CDR3 is TGTGCCAGTACCGAACAGGACATGAACACTGAAGCTTTCTTT.

The J gene is TRBJ2-1, the V gene TRBV29-1, with D tentatively TRBD2 (6 bases). Trimming stripped 6 bases from V and 5 bases from J, with 17 bases between. This CDR3 has 14 amino acids. Germline V gene data show CDR1 as SQVTM and CDR2 as ANQGSEA. The CDR3 DNA is TGCAGCGTGAAAGGCGGGGACGGCAACAATGAGCAGTTCTTC. This encodes CSVKGGDGNNEQFF.

V is TRBV11-3 and J is TRBJ2-1; tentative D call: TRBD1 (5 bases). CDR1 SGHNT and CDR2 YENEEA come from the germline V gene. CDR3 size: 15 residues. V was pared by 1 base and J by 2 bases, with 9 bases between. The CDR3 nucleotides read TGTGCCAGCAGCTTAGGCTCAGGGCCCTACAATGAGCAGTTCTTC. This gives the protein CASSLGSGPYNEQFF. Filled out from reference TRBV11-3 and TRBJ2-1, the complete variable domain reads EAGVVQSPRYKIIEKKQPVAFWCNPISGHNTLYWYLQNLGQGPELLIRYENEEAVDDSQLPKDRFSAERLKGVDSTLKIQPAELGDSAVYLCASSLGSGPYNEQFFGPGTRLTVL.

The chain is built from TRBV29-1 and TRBJ1-2; D might be TRBD1 (5 bases). CDR1 is SQVTM and CDR2 is ANQGSEA in the germline V gene. Trimming pared 8 bases from V and 7 bases from J, leaving 20 bases between. This CDR3 spans 13 amino acids. The CDR3 region is CSSKNYGGSGYTF. CDR3 coding DNA: TGCAGCTCTAAGAACTACGGGGGGAGTGGCTACACCTTC.

The gene calls are TRBV5-4 and TRBJ2-1, with TRBD1 as a possible D gene (5 bases). CDR3 length: 14 residues. In germline, CDR1 is SGHNT, CDR2 YYREEE (reference sequence). V was clipped by 2 bases and J by 6 bases, with 12 bases between them. CDR3 loop: CASSFSRRGNEQFF. The CDR3 nucleotides are TGTGCCAGCAGCTTCTCTCGTAGGGGCAATGAGCAGTTCTTC.

This clone was counted a few times. This chain connects TRBV16 to TRBJ1-1; 7 nucleotides agree with TRBD1. The CDR3 loop spans 15 amino acids. CDR1 and CDR2 (germline): KGHSY, FQNENV. J gave up 4 bases and V 4 bases, and 9 bases lay outside the gene matches. CDR3 coding DNA: TGTGCCAGCAGCCCCCAGCCAGGGGGAGGCACTGAAGCTTTCTTT. Amino acids: CASSPQPGGGTEAFF.

As regards this clone: This may be a read error, as it is one base from a much larger clone. The V call is TRBV5-4, the J call TRBJ1-1, with D hard to call. The CDR3 loop spans 13 amino acids. V lost 4 bases and J 1 base, leaving 8 bases between the germline ends. CDR1 and CDR2 from the germline V gene are SGHNT and YYREEE (reference sequence). The CDR3: CASSVTGNTEAFF. In DNA, the CDR3 is TGTGCCAGCAGCGTGACGGGGAACACTGAAGCTTTCTTT.

The chain couples TRBV9 to TRBJ2-7; 8 nucleotides align to TRBD2. CDR1 and CDR2 from the germline V gene are SGDLS and YYNGEE. The CDR3 is 13 amino acids. V gave up 0 bases and J gave up 6 bases; unmatched junction bases: 2. CDR3 residues: CASSVGGGTEQYF. For the CDR3, the DNA is TGTGCCAGCAGCGTAGGCGGGGGGACCGAGCAGTACTTC. Full variable domain (outside the CDR3, taken from reference TRBV9 and TRBJ2-7): DSGVTQTPKHLITATGQRVTLRCSPRSGDLSVYWYQQSLDQGLQFLIQYYNGEERAKGNILERFSAQQFPDLHSELNLSSLELGDSALYFCASSVGGGTEQYFGPGTRLTVT.

The chain is built from TRBV2 and TRBJ2-2; 12 nucleotides align to TRBD1. The J segment lost 4 bases and the V segment lost 9 bases, leaving 9 bases of the junction unmatched. Germline V CDR1 and CDR2: SNHLY, FYNNEI. The CDR3 sequence is 16 residues long. This CDR3 is CASVPGTGGVTGELFF. DNA of the CDR3: TGTGCCAGTGTTCCCGGGACAGGGGGCGTCACCGGGGAGCTGTTTTTT.

The J gene is TRBJ2-5, the V gene TRBV7-6, with 12 bases lining up with TRBD2. This CDR3 contains 18 residues. The junction had 15 bases not matched to a gene; V was cut back by 9 bases and J by 1 base. The V gene's germline CDR1 is SGHVS and CDR2 FNYEAQ. CDR3 DNA: TGTGCCAGTCTTCTAGCAACCGGACTAGCGGGGCCCCAAGAGACCCAGTACTTC. Translating it yields CASLLATGLAGPQETQYF. The variable domain in full, completed from reference TRBV7-6 and TRBJ2-5, reads GAGVSQSPRYKVTKRGQDVALRCDPISGHVSLYWYRQALGQGPEFLTYFNYEAQQDKSGLPNDRFSAERPEGSISTLTIQRTEQRDSAMYRCASLLATGLAGPQETQYFGPGTRLLVL.

The chain combines TRBV5-6 with TRBJ1-5; D might be TRBD1 (5 bases). CDR3 length: 15 residues. From germline, CDR1 is SGHDT and CDR2 YYEEEE. Trimming removed 0 bases from V and 2 bases from J, with 9 bases in between. The CDR3 nucleotides read TGTGCCAGCAGCTTGGCTCGGGGGGGCAATCAGCCCCAGCATTTT. It translates to CASSLARGGNQPQHF. Complete variable domain (other parts from reference TRBV5-6 and TRBJ1-5): DAGVTQSPTHLIKTRGQQVTLRCSPKSGHDTVSWYQQALGQGPQFIFQYYEEEERQRGNFPDRFSGHQFPNYSSELNVNALLLGDSALYLCASSLARGGNQPQHFGDGTRLSIL.

The rearrangement joins TRBV2 to TRBJ1-2, with 8 bases aligning to TRBD1. After removal of 7 bases from V and 6 bases from J, the junction contained 13 bases not matched to a gene. The length of the CDR3 is 15 residues. Germline CDR1 SNHLY, CDR2 FYNNEI. CDR3 residues: CASTYERDRGDGYTF. The CDR3 DNA reads TGTGCCAGCACCTATGAAAGAGACAGGGGCGATGGCTACACCTTC.

The chain employs TRBV19 and TRBJ2-2; D is possibly TRBD2 (5 bases). This CDR3 comprises 16 residues. In germline, CDR1 is LNHDA, CDR2 SQIVND (reference sequence). V lost 6 bases and J lost 0, with 14 bases in between. For the CDR3, the DNA is TGTGCCAGTAGCCGGAGCGGCCCCCCGAACACCGGGGAGCTGTTTTTT. Translated: CASSRSGPPNTGELFF.

As DNA, the CDR3 is TGTGCCAGCAGCCAATGGCAGTCTAACTATGGCTACACCTTC. It encodes CASSQWQSNYGYTF. The chain employs TRBV11-2 and TRBJ1-2; D unresolved. The germline V gene encodes CDR1 SGHAT and CDR2 FQNNGV. V lost 5 bases to trimming and J lost 0 bases, with 10 bases between them. This CDR3 contains 14 residues.

The CDR3 sequence: CASRGGESTDTQYF. The CDR3 nucleotides read TGTGCCAGCAGGGGGGGAGAGAGCACAGATACGCAGTATTTT. This chain uses TRBV28 with TRBJ2-3, with D possibly TRBD2 on 6 matching bases. The germline V gene encodes CDR1 MDHEN and CDR2 SYDVKM. This CDR3 contains 14 residues. V was shortened by 6 bases and J by 0 bases, with 10 bases between the two germline ends.

The chain recombines TRBV2 with TRBJ2-2; 9 bases are shared with TRBD2. This CDR3 is built from 15 residues. The trim removed 8 bases at V and 0 bases at J, leaving 4 bases unmatched. Germline V gives CDR1 SNHLY, CDR2 FYNNEI. The CDR3, as DNA: TGTGCCAGCGGGAGCGGGGGGACGAACACCGGGGAGCTGTTTTTT. Amino acid sequence: CASGSGGTNTGELFF.

The rearrangement uses TRBV29-1 and TRBJ1-1, with a weak D call TRBD1 (5 bases). The length of the CDR3 is 13 residues. Trimming pared 6 bases from V and 0 bases from J, leaving 11 bases between. The germline V gene encodes CDR1 SQVTM and CDR2 ANQGSEA. CDR3 bases: TGCAGCGTCGTTACAGGTCTGAACACTGAAGCTTTCTTT. This translates into CSVVTGLNTEAFF.

J is TRBJ2-7 and V is TRBV28, with 9 positions matching TRBD2. Trimming removed 1 base from V and 2 bases from J; junction bases left unmatched: 6. CDR1 MDHEN and CDR2 SYDVKM come from the germline V gene. The CDR3 is 16 residues long. The CDR3, as DNA: TGTGCCAGCAGTTTATCCGGGACTAGCCGAGCCTACGAGCAGTACTTC. Protein sequence: CASSLSGTSRAYEQYF.

This clone turned up a few times. V is TRBV25-1 and J is TRBJ2-1, with TRBD2 identical over 7 bases. The V and J ends lost 2 bases and 0 bases, in that order; junction bases with no gene match: 1. Germline values: CDR1 MGHDK, CDR2 SYGVNS. CDR3 length: 15 amino acids. CDR3 residues: CASSESGASYNEQFF. CDR3 DNA: TGTGCCAGCAGTGAAAGCGGGGCCTCCTACAATGAGCAGTTCTTC.

The chain links TRBV12-5 to TRBJ1-4, with TRBD1 matching over 10 bases. Germline CDR1 is LGHNT and CDR2 is FRNRAP. This CDR3 is 16 amino acids long. Germline trimming cut 1 base from V and 4 bases from J; bases unmatched to any gene: 3. The CDR3 sequence: CASGLGTGGNNEKLFF. DNA of the CDR3: TGTGCTAGTGGTTTGGGGACAGGGGGTAATAATGAAAAACTGTTTTTT. The full variable domain, completed using reference TRBV12-5 and TRBJ1-4, is DARVTQTPRHKVTEMGQEVTMRCQPILGHNTVFWYRQTMMQGLELLAYFRNRAPLDDSGMPKDRFSAEMPDATLATLKIQPSEPRDSAVYFCASGLGTGGNNEKLFFGSGTQLSVL.